This T cell receptor beta chain appears in the sequencing data of a study of CD8 T cells in Susac syndrome (dated by TCRdb to the late 2010s). Concerning the study at large: Repertoire sequencing was used to test whether CD8+ T cell activation and differentiation in Susac syndrome was antigen driven. The clonality of the CD8+ T cell repertoire was compared across 12 healthy donors, some 14 Susac syndrome patients and under 17 multiple sclerosis patients. Summary of the overall study and its limitations: The TCR sequencing and HLA analysis was acknowledged to have included a relatively small number of individuals.

On this clonotype: Its antigen target is currently unknown. The record has no base qualities; no much larger clone is one base away.

Peripheral blood CD8+ and CD4+ T cells from healthy donors, Susac syndrome patients and multiple sclerosis patients were profiled using high-throughput TCR beta sequencing. Treatment-naive patients with stable or active relapsing-remitting disease fulfilling revised McDonald criteria were used as multiple sclerosis controls. Bulk CD8+ and CD4+ T cells were purified by magnetic negative isolation, while CD8+ TEMRA cells were enriched using FACS. Blood was drawn into EDTA tubes, processed within 24 hours, and PBMCs were isolated by density gradient centrifugation. PBMCs intended for TCR sequencing were frozen in liquid nitrogen and were later thawed in a 37 degrees C water bath. The sorted or isolated CD4+, CD8+ and CD8+ TEMRA cells reached a purity of at least 90%. RNA was extracted with the RNeasy kit and 0.5 to 1 ug was reverse transcribed using random hexamers. The immunoSEQ multiplex PCR assay, covering 54 Vbeta and 13 Jbeta segments, was used to amplify TCR beta CDR3 regions. PCR amplification bias was corrected using a synthetic template baseline for primer optimization and computational correction. In the paper's pipeline: Reads were annotated to V, D and J genes according to IMGT and were analyzed with immunoSEQ Analyzer, with only productive sequences retained. To calculate clonality, Shannon entropy was normalized by log2 of the number of productive unique sequences and then subtracted from one. For each patient and control, public and private clones were evaluated within the 100 most prevalent clones. Susac-specific clones were defined as absent from healthy and MS cohorts, some 1,000 published viral clones and other ImmuneACCESS disease sequences. The public reads were reprocessed in TCRdb via fastp at Q25 and MiXCR, keeping in-frame beta chains. For every CDR3 protein sequence, its rows merge into one entry that carries the most common genes and DNA. The V and J calls, along with clone size, are taken from TCRdb and not from the paper's own processing. The sample table shows under 550,000 distinct CDR3 sequences, and 85% to 90% are seen once. The biggest ten clones account for under 0.15% of the sample.

There are 13 amino acids in the CDR3, from cysteine to phenylalanine inclusive. Only the CDR3 DNA stays, 39 bases, in frame from base 1. V loses 7 bases, J loses 8 bases, and the germline ends lie 15 bases apart. The sequence joins TRBV12-3 or TRBV12-4 to TRBJ2-1; possibly the D gene is TRBD1, per 8 matching bases. The origin of this receptor is a human donor with multiple sclerosis. The sequenced sample was CD8+ T cells from PBMCs. The DNA sequence is TGTGCCAGCAACCCCACAGGGGGGGATGAGCAGTTCTTC. This codes for CASNPTGGDEQFF.